This TCR beta chain was sequenced for a study of vaccination and CD4 T cells after COVID-19. General observations from the study: A median approximately 86% of convalescent patients' SARS-CoV-2-reactive clones emerged only after vaccination. Within the convalescent patients, spike mono-reactivity was found in 304 of 307 vaccine-specific clones.

As to treatment: roughly 10-day PBMC culture with coronavirus spike peptide pools or control peptides (ViraFEST assay). Each well received two million PBMCs, cultured with roughly 9.9 IU/ml IL-2 and approximately 10 ug/ml peptide pools. This clonotype was detected only a few times. The antigen is unknown. With the Oncomine TCR Beta short-read assay, DNA from cultured CD4+ T cells was sequenced. TCRdb independently ran MiXCR on the PCR reads; one entry per CDR3 protein. The sample shows approximately 17,000 distinct CDR3 sequences, roughly half of them seen only once. The sequenced sample consisted of CD4+ T cells from blood, cultured in vitro. This TCR was recovered from a human donor who had recovered from COVID-19.

CDR3 region: CASSAPGQPAYF. CDR3 sequence (DNA): TGTGCCAGCAGTGCCCCCGGGCAGCCGGCATATTTT. The genes are TRBV25-1 and TRBJ1-3; D remains unclear. The germline V gene encodes CDR1 MGHDK and CDR2 SYGVNS. CDR3 length: 12 residues. Trimming removed 4 bases from V and 15 bases from J, with 16 bases in between.